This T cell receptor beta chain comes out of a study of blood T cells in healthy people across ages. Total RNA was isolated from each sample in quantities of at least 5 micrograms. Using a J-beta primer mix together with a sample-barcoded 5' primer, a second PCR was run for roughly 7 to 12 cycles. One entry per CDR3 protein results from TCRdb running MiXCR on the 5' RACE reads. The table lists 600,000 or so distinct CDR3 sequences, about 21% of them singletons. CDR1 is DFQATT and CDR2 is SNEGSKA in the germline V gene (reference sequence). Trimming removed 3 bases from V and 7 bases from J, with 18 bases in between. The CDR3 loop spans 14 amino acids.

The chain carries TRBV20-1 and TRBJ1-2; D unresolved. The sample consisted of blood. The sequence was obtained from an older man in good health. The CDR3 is CSASSDRVRSGYTF. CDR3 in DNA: TGCAGTGCTAGCTCCGACCGGGTTAGAAGTGGCTACACCTTC.